What follows is one T cell receptor (beta chain) and its context. Germline-derived CDR1 and CDR2 are SGHRS and YFSETQ. This CDR3 is built from 17 residues. V lost 0 bases to trimming and J lost 4 bases; unmatched junction nucleotides: 12. These data come from a study of preoperative IRX-2 immunotherapy in early breast cancer. Treatment meaning: preoperative locoregional IRX-2 cytokine immunotherapy. Patients received preoperative, locoregional IRX-2 cytokine immunotherapy in a phase Ib study. Here immunoSEQ multiplex PCR was the method, and the copy in TCRdb shows in-frame clones only, minus some. Of roughly 26,000 clones listed, 80% to 90% are singletons.

The specimen was tumor tissue, collected after IRX-2 immunotherapy. The TCR comes from a human donor with breast cancer. This chain uses TRBV5-1 with TRBJ1-2, with TRBD1 identical over 7 bases. CDR3 nucleotide sequence: TGCGCCAGCAGCTTGGGACCCCCCGACAGGGCAGGCTATGGCTACACCTTC. Amino acids: CASSLGPPDRAGYGYTF.